This TCR beta chain stems from a study of blood T cell repertoires in COVID-19. Study at large: From the United States, Italy and Spain came samples of acute and convalescent COVID-19. T cells, B-cell-depleted T cells, or PBMCs supplied cDNA or gDNA.

Methods used by the authors: Reference gene primer amplification gave estimated nucleated cell counts. Sequencing was performed with immunoSEQ multiplex PCR; in TCRdb, only in-frame clones are kept and a portion is missing. That table gives V, J and clone size, and the DNA gave D and trimming. Seen here are under 150,000 clones, around nine tenths observed once, and the top ten hold about 4.1%. V lost 3 bases to trimming and J lost 0 bases; unmatched junction nucleotides: 3. The CDR3 totals 16 residues. CDR1 is ENHRY, CDR2 SYGVKD, per germline. This chain connects TRBV10-3 to TRBJ1-5; TRBD1 matches at 9 bases. Sequencing input: peripheral blood. The clonotype originates from a woman aged 40 to 50 with acute or convalescent COVID-19. CDR3 sequence: CAISEGTGNSNQPQHF. The CDR3 region has the DNA TGTGCCATCAGTGAAGGGACAGGGAATAGCAATCAGCCCCAGCATTTT.